The subject of this entry is one TCR beta chain. Its antigen is still unknown. The data originate from a study of cytomegalovirus exposure and HLA in healthy donors. Study summary: A previous analysis identified fewer than 130 million unique TCR beta sequences derived from some 170 million T cells. Study findings and constraints: The authors enumerated around 150 TCR beta chains as linked to cytomegalovirus. Compared with the approximately 680-donor mean, an Asian-associated ancestry cluster reportedly had fewer N-insertions, according to a later analysis.

Both 60 Vbeta primers and 13 Jbeta primers went into the PCR. Generated by immunoSEQ multiplex PCR, the TCRdb table keeps only in-frame clones and is missing some. The sample features 80,000 or so clones, with about 1.1% in its top ten. The receptor's source is a woman in her twenties or thirties in good health and CMV-seronegative. Sequenced sample: PBMCs.

The CDR3 nucleotides read TGCGCCAGCAGCTTGGCAGGGCGATCCCAAGAGACCCAGTACTTC. This translates into CASSLAGRSQETQYF. The J gene is TRBJ2-5, the V gene TRBV5-1; tentative D call: TRBD1 (5 bases). CDR1 and CDR2 from the germline V gene are SGHRS and YFSETQ. Trimming cost V 0 bases and J 1 base, with 10 bases left between them. The CDR3 loop spans 15 amino acids.